Reported below is one T cell receptor (beta chain). This record belongs to a study of blood T cell repertoires in COVID-19. Study as a whole: T cells, B-cell-depleted T cells, or PBMCs supplied cDNA or gDNA.

CDR3 length: 15 residues. Germline loops: CDR1 SGHDN, CDR2 FVKESK. The J segment lost 6 bases and the V segment lost 1 base, leaving 7 bases of the junction unmatched. Methods used by the authors: Reference gene primer amplification gave estimated nucleated cell counts. Clones were read by immunoSEQ multiplex PCR, and TCRdb kept only the in-frame ones, dropping some. V and J calls and clone size are copied from that table; D and trimming were computed from the DNA. The profile shows around 360,000 clones, more than 70% of them singletons. This chain joins TRBV14 and TRBJ1-2; 8 nucleotides match TRBD1. This receptor was obtained from a woman under 40 with COVID-19, enrolled during active disease. Sequenced input: peripheral blood. DNA for the CDR3: TGTGCCAGCAGCCAAGCAGCCAGGGGGCCCGATGGCTACACCTTC. The encoded protein is CASSQAARGPDGYTF.